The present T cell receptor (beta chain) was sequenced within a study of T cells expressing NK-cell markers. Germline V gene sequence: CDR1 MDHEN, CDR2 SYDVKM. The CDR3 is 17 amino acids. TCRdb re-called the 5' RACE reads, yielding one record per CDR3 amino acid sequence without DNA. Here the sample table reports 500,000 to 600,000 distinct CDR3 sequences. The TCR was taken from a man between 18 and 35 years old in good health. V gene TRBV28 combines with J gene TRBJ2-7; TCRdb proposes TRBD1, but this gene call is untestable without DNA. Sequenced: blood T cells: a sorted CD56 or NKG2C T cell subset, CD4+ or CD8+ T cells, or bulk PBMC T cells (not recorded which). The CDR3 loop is CASSLLTLEGGSYEQYF.